The text below deals with one T cell receptor (beta chain). The antigen it recognizes is unknown. The data belong to a study of cytomegalovirus exposure and HLA in healthy donors (TCRdb year 2017). Turning to the overall study: According to an earlier analysis of a few hundred of the donors, about 179 million T cells yielded roughly 110 million unique TCR beta sequences and 276 Gb of sequence data. The T cell repertoires of 670 or so subjects were profiled by immunosequencing and related to cytomegalovirus serostatus. The number of donors typed differed by locus, with 629-630 for A, B, C, DRB1 and DQB1, more than 500 for DQA1, over 600 for DPA1, and 472 for DPB1. The aim of the study was to test whether cataloging public T cell receptors could identify signatures of past pathogen exposure. HLA typing included class I and class II loci at four-digit resolution. An earlier analysis of approximately 500 of the donors applied high-throughput TCR beta sequencing to assess whether each TCR beta V gene segment acted as functional or pseudogenic. In addition to the first cohort of hundreds of subjects, a separate validation cohort of about 120 different subjects was used. Of the approximately 400 genotyped donors, 75% to 85% were placed in the genetic ancestry cluster associated with self-reported Caucasian donors. Donor age, sex, ethnicity and CMV serostatus were compiled alongside the repertoire data. To predict cytomegalovirus infection status, the study combined high-throughput TCR immunosequencing, statistical association of individual TCRs with disease status, and machine learning. Roughly 5 DR-DQ haplotypes were handled as single units for association and clustering, since linkage in the cohort was strong. An early release that covered about 640 HLA-typed donors contained around 300 gigabases of sequencing data and tens of millions of unique TCR sequences. Across some 400 genotyped donors of the cohort, an average of roughly 250,000 unique TCR beta nucleotide sequences per donor were sequenced, and roughly 20% of those sequences were non-productive. A later genetic analysis used genome-wide SNP genotypes for about 60% of the roughly 670 donors, treating that subset as a discovery cohort. Rather than drawing on any new phenotypic data, the later analysis identified candidate immune exposures from TCR beta sequences and the way those sequences occurred across donors. A later analysis re-analyzed previously published TCR beta repertoires from 666 donors and added high-resolution HLA genotyping to study TCR occurrence patterns. All discovery cohort repertoires had been generated on a single sequencing platform. Study-wide findings and limitations: In a later analysis, around 17,000 TCR beta sequences were associated with specific HLA alleles at a false discovery rate of 0.05. Linkage disequilibrium might explain the correlated functional status among segregating V segments, but an unknown experimental factor could not be excluded. It was suggested by the authors that the approach could potentially be generalized to other disease states and immunological phenotypes. Most TCR sequences were observed very rarely across donors, whereas some public TCRs were present in many individuals. An earlier analysis of around 540 of the donors showed that most TCR beta V segments appeared in productive rearrangements either about 87% or about 30% of the time, which broadly matched IMGT annotations. This cohort had only TCR beta chains sequenced, and the lack of alpha or paired-chain data limited which features could be detected. A few of the identified cytomegalovirus-associated TCR beta chains were confirmed in vitro to be specific for cytomegalovirus antigens. A later analysis found that TCR association rates varied across HLA loci, with DRB1 alleles showing the most associated TCRs and HLA-C alleles the fewest. In both the original and validation cohorts, the classifier was reported to diagnose cytomegalovirus status with high specificity and sensitivity. The only immune exposure information available for the cohort was CMV serostatus. According to a later genetic analysis, donors in an Asian-associated ancestry cluster had fewer N-insertions in productive TCRs than the roughly 670-donor mean. Sequencing depth was assumed to be roughly uniform across donors in the presence/absence analyses, though that assumption may not hold. V-gene and J-gene trimming of TCR beta chains was associated with a missense DCLRE1C variant in a later genetic analysis, and the association was replicated in an independent cohort. When HLA alleles, especially DR and DQ, strongly co-occurred, TCR associations were difficult to assign to individual alleles. Several of the top co-occurrence clusters appeared to be linked to parvovirus B19, influenza, CMV and Epstein-Barr virus, according to a later analysis. According to a later analysis, most CMV-associated TCR beta chains appeared to be HLA-restricted, and the HLA associations seemed to be driven largely by CMV exposure. The sequencing pipeline was judged likely to have produced a cluster of highly shared sequence variants as a technical artifact. Because counts were too low, some 16 rarely observed V segments, including chromosome 9 orphons, were excluded from the earlier analysis of some 590 of the donors. Because HLA typing was unavailable for some donors at each locus, only the typed subset was used in association tests. The study gave a list of about 160 TCR beta chains associated with cytomegalovirus. The 87-base-pair reads could not distinguish some IMGT-functional V segments, including TRBV6-2 and TRBV6-3, so those segments were excluded. A further reported finding was that TCR beta sequences accurately predicted the HLA-A and HLA-B alleles for most subjects in the first cohort. Compared with equally common non-associated chains, HLA-associated TCR beta chains in a later analysis were more clonally expanded and had lower generation probabilities.

The cohort consisted of approximately 670 healthy bone marrow donors. At the time of sampling, all cohort members were nominally healthy, though unrecorded immune exposures were likely present. The donor tested CMV seropositive, placing the donor among the 250 to 300 seropositive members of the cohort. Every donor gave a peripheral blood sample, and the peripheral blood mononuclear cells from that sample were used for TCR beta sequencing. The Qiagen DNeasy Blood Extraction Kit was used to extract genomic DNA from the blood cell samples. From cysteine to phenylalanine, the CDR3 is 14 amino acids long. Only the CDR3 DNA stays, 42 bases, in frame from base 1. V was cut back by 6 bases and J by 3 bases, leaving a gap of 14 bases between them. From the germline V gene (reference sequence), CDR1 is LNHDA and CDR2 is SQIVND. Library preparation was by the immunoSEQ multiplex PCR assay. A mixture of 60 forward primers for TCR Vbeta segments and 13 reverse primers for TCR Jbeta segments was used in the multiplex PCR. A multiplex PCR assay on genomic DNA amplified the CDR3 region of rearranged TCR beta genes. The amplified TCR beta libraries were sequenced on the Illumina HiSeq System as 87-base-pair reads. Regarding the original processing steps: A later analysis tallied 75 million to 95 million unique TCR beta chains across the 666 repertoires, and some 10 million of those chains were shared by two or more donors. To remove PCR and sequencing errors, raw reads were error-corrected and collapsed into unique sequences using a nearest-neighbor algorithm that merged closely related sequences. Alignment of CDR3 sequences to IMGT reference sequences was used to assign V, D and J gene segments. For a sequence to be retained, a match of at least six nucleotides to both a V gene segment and a J gene segment was required. Rearrangements were classified as productive when the CDR3 lacked stop codons and remained in frame with V and J, and all other rearrangements were classified as non-productive. Following IMGT convention, CDR3 was defined as the stretch from the second conserved V-encoded cysteine to the conserved J-encoded phenylalanine. The earlier analysis of about 610 of the donors excluded any sequence lacking an unambiguous match to a single V gene segment. In an earlier analysis of roughly 600 of the donors, a V segment was called functional when productive rearrangements were above 56.7%, and segregating when the standard deviation between donors exceeded 5%. A statistical classification framework was developed to diagnose cytomegalovirus status using the catalog of TCR beta chain sequences. V and J gene assignment, in a later analysis, came from comparing TCR nucleotide sequences with IMGT/GENE-DB human TR gene sequences. Using the TCRdist pipeline, a later analysis assigned CDR3 sequences along with most-parsimonious VDJ recombination scenarios. A later analysis defined each TCR beta chain by its CDR3 amino acid sequence plus V-gene family, and excluded reads lacking a unique V-gene family. In a later analysis, approximately 640 highly shared, low-generation-probability nucleotide sequences were removed to address suspected cross-contamination and a sequencing artifact. For each public chain, a later analysis derived a clonal expansion index from normalized ranks of inferred template counts within each repertoire. A later analysis computed generation probabilities with a VDJ recombination model fitted to out-of-frame rearrangements, and checked the results against IGoR. In a later analysis, hypergeometric tests were used to score TCR-TCR, TCR-HLA and TCR-CMV co-occurrence, with a repertoire-size bias correction applied to TCR pairs. A later analysis estimated false discovery rates by permuting HLA or CMV assignments 20 times. In a later analysis, co-occurring TCRs were grouped using DBSCAN, and TCRdist sequence similarity was added for clustering within HLA-allele-positive subsets. Co-occurrence clustering excluded repertoires with fewer than 30,000 or more than 120,000 public chains, plus five with anomalous nucleotide sharing. TCRdb provides this immuneACCESS table in a form limited to in-frame rearrangements. Some clones are lacking; in checked studies, under half of them reflect an unresolved V gene, and why the rest are absent is not known. V and J calls and clone size come straight from that table; D and trimming were deduced from the DNA. The table kept for this sample lists around 190,000 clones. Of the sample, more than 0.75% is held by the ten largest clones.

The sequenced sample consisted of PBMCs. This clonotype originated in a woman aged 25 to 39 in good health and CMV-seropositive. The rearranged chain carries TRBV19 and TRBJ1-2, and TRBD1 may be the D gene, going by 6 matching bases. The DNA sequence reads TGTGCCAGTAGCCAGGGGTTTGGATACTATGGCTACACCTTC. This codes for CASSQGFGYYGYTF.